The clone carrying this T cell receptor (beta chain) was seen repeatedly, ten times or more. With V trimmed by 3 bases and J by 4 bases, 4 bases remained unmatched. The CDR3 has 14 residues. The germline CDR1 and CDR2 sequences are MNHNS and SASEGT. The data stem from a study of T cells in Graves' hyperthyroidism and ophthalmopathy. Newly diagnosed patients aged 18 to 65 had hyperthyroidism of under 2 months' duration. The authors obtained PBMCs from about 9.5 ml of fresh peripheral blood. RNA transcripts served as the template for amplifying TCR beta CDR3 regions. First-round RT-PCR with HTBI primers amplified the TCR CDR3 region. From the multiplex PCR reads, TCRdb called clonotypes with MiXCR, one entry per CDR3 protein. The sample lists 350,000 to 400,000 distinct CDR3 sequences, 15% to 20% seen once, with 3.5% to 4% in the top ten.

Sequenced input: blood. The clonotype comes from a woman aged 18-29 years with Graves' hyperthyroidism. The chain carries TRBV6-1 and TRBJ1-1, with 8 bases identical to TRBD1. CDR3 in amino acids: CASSEDRDRTEAFF. The DNA of the CDR3 is TGTGCCAGCAGTGAGGACAGGGATCGCACTGAAGCTTTCTTT.